Sequencing of this T cell receptor (beta chain) was carried out in a study of blood T cells in healthy people across ages. A second PCR of about 7 to 12 cycles used a sample-barcoded 5' primer and a J-beta primer mix. TCRdb reprocessed the 5' RACE reads via MiXCR and lists one record per CDR3 protein. The sample holds about 970,000 distinct CDR3 sequences, around 54% seen once. The CDR3 loop spans 12 amino acids. The germline gives CDR1 MDHEN, CDR2 SYDVKM. V was shortened by 6 bases and J by 2 bases, with 8 bases between the two germline ends. There are a few counts of this clonotype. The TCR sequence derives from a woman aged 60-70 years in good health. The sequenced sample was blood. The chain couples TRBV28 to TRBJ2-7, with D tentatively TRBD1 or TRBD2 (5 bases each). DNA for the CDR3: TGTGCCAGCAGGCCGGGGCCCTACGAGCAGTACTTC. Its protein is CASRPGPYEQYF.